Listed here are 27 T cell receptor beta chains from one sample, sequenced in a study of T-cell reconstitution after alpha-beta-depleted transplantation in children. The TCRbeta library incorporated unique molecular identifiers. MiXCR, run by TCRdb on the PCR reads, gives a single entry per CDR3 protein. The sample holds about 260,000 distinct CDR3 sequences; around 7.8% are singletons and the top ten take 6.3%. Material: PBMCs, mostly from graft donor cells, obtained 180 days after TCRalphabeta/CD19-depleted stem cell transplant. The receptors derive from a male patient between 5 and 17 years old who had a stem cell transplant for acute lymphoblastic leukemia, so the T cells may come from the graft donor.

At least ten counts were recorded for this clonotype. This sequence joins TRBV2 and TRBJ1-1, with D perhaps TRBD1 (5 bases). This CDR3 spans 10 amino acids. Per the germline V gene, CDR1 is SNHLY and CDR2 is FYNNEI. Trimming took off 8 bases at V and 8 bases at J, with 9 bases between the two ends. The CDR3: CASAYREAFF. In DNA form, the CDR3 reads TGTGCCAGCGCATACAGGGAAGCTTTCTTT.

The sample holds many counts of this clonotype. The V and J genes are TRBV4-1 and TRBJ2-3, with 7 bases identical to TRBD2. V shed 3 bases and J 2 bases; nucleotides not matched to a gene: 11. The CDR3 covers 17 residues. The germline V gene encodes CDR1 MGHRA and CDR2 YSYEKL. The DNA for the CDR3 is TGCGCCAGCAGCCAGACTAGTCCGGGACTACCCACAGATACGCAGTATTTT. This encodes CASSQTSPGLPTDTQYF.

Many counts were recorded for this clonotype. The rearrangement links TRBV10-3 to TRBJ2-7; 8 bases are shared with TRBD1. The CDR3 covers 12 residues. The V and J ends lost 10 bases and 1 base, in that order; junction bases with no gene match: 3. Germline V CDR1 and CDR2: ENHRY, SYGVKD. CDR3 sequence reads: CATRQGSYEQYF. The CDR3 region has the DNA TGTGCCACCCGACAGGGGTCCTACGAGCAGTACTTC.

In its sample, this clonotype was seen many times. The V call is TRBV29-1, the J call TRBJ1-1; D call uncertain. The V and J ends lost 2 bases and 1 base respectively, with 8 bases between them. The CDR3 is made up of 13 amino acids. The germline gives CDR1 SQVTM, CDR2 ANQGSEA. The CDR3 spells CSVEPGANTEAFF. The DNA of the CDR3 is TGCAGCGTTGAACCGGGTGCGAACACTGAAGCTTTCTTT.

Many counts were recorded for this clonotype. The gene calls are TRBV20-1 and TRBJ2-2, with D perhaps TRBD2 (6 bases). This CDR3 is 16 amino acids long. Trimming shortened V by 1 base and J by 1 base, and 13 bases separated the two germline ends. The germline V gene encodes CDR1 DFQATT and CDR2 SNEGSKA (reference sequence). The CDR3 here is CSARAPGTLNTGELFF. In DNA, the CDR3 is TGCAGTGCTAGAGCCCCCGGGACTTTGAACACCGGGGAGCTGTTTTTT.

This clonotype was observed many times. In nucleotides, the CDR3 is TGCGCCAGCAGCTCCTACTACGAGCAGTACTTC. Translation: CASSSYYEQYF. The J gene is TRBJ2-7, the V gene TRBV5-1; no definite D call. The germline gives CDR1 SGHRS, CDR2 YFSETQ. The CDR3 covers 11 residues. Trimming took off 3 bases at V and 3 bases at J, with 4 bases between the two ends.

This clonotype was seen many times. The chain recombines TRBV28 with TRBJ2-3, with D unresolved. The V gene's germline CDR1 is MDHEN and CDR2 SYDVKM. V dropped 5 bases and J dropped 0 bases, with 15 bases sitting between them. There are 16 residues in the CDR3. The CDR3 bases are TGTGCCAGCAGTGCCCTTTTCGGCTTTAGCACAGATACGCAGTATTTT. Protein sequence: CASSALFGFSTDTQYF. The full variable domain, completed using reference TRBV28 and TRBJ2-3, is DVKVTQSSRYLVKRTGEKVFLECVQDMDHENMFWYRQDPGLGLRLIYFSYDVKMKEKGDIPEGYSVSREKKERFSLILESASTNQTSMYLCASSALFGFSTDTQYFGPGTRLTVL.

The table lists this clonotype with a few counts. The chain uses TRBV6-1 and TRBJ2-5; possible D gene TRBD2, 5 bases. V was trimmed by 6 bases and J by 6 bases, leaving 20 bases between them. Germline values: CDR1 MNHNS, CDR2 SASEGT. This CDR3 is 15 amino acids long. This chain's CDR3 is CASREDLNKRKTQYF. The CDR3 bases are TGTGCCAGCAGGGAGGACCTAAACAAACGGAAGACCCAGTACTTC.

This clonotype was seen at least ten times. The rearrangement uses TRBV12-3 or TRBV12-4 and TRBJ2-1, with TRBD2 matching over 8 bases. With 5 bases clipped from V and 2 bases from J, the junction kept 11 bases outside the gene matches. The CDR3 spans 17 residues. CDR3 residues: CASSPLRAGGAYNEQFF. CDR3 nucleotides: TGTGCCAGCAGTCCTCTAAGGGCGGGAGGTGCCTACAATGAGCAGTTCTTC.

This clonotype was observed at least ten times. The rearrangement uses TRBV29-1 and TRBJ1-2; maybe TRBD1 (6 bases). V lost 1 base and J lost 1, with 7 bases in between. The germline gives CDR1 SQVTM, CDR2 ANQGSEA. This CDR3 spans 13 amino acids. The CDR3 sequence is CSVEGGRNYGYTF. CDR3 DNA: TGCAGCGTTGAAGGGGGGCGTAACTATGGCTACACCTTC.

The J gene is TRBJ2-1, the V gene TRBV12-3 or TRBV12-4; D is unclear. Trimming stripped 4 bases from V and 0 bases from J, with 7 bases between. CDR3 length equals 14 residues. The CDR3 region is CASSWAVSYNEQFF. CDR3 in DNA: TGTGCCAGCAGTTGGGCCGTCTCCTACAATGAGCAGTTCTTC.

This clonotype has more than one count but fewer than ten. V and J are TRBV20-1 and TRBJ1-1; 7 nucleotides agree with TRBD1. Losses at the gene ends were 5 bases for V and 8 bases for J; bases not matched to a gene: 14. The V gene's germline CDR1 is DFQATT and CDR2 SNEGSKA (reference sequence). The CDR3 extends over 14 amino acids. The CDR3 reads CSAFVTGARKEAFF. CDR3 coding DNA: TGCAGTGCTTTTGTTACAGGGGCAAGGAAAGAAGCTTTCTTT.

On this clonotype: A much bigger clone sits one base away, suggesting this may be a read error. Here the CDR3 DNA reads TGTGCCAGCAGTGCCTTCTACCAGCAGTACTTC. Amino acid sequence: CASSAFYQQYF. This rearrangement joins TRBV6-2 or TRBV6-3 to TRBJ2-7; D unclear. The CDR3 sequence is 11 residues long. Germline-derived CDR1 and CDR2 are MNHEY and SVGEGT.

The DNA for the CDR3 is TGTGCCAGCAGCTTAGAAGCATTAGGGCAGTTCTTC. Amino acid sequence: CASSLEALGQFF. The chain couples TRBV11-2 to TRBJ2-1, with D hard to call. The CDR3 length is 12 residues. The ends were cut back, 0 bases at V and 12 bases at J, with 9 bases in the middle. CDR1 and CDR2 from the germline V gene are SGHAT and FQNNGV. The entire variable domain, with the rest obtained from reference TRBV11-2 and TRBJ2-1, is as follows: EAGVAQSPRYKIIEKRQSVAFWCNPISGHATLYWYQQILGQGPKLLIQFQNNGVVDDSQLPKDRFSAERLKGVDSTLKIQPAKLEDSAVYLCASSLEALGQFFGPGTRLTVL.

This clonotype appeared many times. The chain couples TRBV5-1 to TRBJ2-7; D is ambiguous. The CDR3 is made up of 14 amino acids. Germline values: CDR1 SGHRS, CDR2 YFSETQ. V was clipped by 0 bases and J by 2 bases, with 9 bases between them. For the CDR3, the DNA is TGCGCCAGCAGCTTGGCAGACGTCCCCTACGAGCAGTACTTC. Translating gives CASSLADVPYEQYF.

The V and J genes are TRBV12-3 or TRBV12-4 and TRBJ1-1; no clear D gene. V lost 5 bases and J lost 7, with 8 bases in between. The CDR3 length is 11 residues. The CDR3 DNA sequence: TGTGCCAGCAGTGCACGGAATGAAGCTTTCTTT. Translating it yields CASSARNEAFF.

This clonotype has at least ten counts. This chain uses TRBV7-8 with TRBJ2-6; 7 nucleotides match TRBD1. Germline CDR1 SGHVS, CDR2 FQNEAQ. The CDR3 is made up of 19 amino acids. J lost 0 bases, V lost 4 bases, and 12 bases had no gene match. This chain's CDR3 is CASSSGAGTVGSGANVLTF. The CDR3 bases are TGTGCCAGCAGCTCAGGGGCTGGGACAGTGGGCTCTGGGGCCAACGTCCTGACTTTC.

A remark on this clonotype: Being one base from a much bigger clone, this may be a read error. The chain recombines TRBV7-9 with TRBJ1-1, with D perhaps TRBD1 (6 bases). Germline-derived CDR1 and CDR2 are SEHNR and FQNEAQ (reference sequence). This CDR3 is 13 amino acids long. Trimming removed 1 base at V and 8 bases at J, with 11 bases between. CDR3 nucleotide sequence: TGTGCCAGCAGCTTAGGAGGAGGGGGAGAAGCTTTCTTT. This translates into CASSLGGGGEAFF.

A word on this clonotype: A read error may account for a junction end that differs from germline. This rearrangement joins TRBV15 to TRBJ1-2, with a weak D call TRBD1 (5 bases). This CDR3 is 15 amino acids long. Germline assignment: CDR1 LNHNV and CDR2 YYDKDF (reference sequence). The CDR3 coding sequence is TGTGGCACCAGCAGAGATGGTTGGGGGACGCAAGGCTACACCTTC. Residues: CGTSRDGWGTQGYTF.

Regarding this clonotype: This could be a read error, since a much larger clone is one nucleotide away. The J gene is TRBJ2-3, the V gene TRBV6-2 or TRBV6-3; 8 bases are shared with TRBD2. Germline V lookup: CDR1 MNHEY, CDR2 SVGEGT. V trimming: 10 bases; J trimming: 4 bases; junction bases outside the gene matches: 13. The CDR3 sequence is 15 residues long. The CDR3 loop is CATSSRTSRADTQYF. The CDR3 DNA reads TGTGCCACCTCGAGTCGGACTAGCCGGGCAGATACGCAGTATTTT.

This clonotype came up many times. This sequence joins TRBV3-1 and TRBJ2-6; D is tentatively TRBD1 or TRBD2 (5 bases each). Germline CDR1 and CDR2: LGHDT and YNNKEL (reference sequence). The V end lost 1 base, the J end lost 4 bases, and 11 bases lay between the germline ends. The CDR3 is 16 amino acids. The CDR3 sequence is CASSQVAGRGANVLTF. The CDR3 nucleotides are TGTGCCAGCAGCCAAGTGGCAGGGAGAGGGGCCAACGTCCTGACTTTC. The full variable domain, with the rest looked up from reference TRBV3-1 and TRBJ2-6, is DTAVSQTPKYLVTQMGNDKSIKCEQNLGHDTMYWYKQDSKKFLKIMFSYNNKELIINETVPNRFSPKSPDKAHLNLHINSLELGDSAVYFCASSQVAGRGANVLTFGAGSRLTVL.

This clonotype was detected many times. CDR3 DNA sequence: TGCGCCAGCAGCTGGGGACTAGCGGGGGTCTCCTACAATGAGCAGTTCTTC. The encoded protein is CASSWGLAGVSYNEQFF. This sequence joins TRBV5-1 and TRBJ2-1; TRBD2 agrees at 14 bases. CDR3 length: 17 residues. The V gene's germline CDR1 is SGHRS and CDR2 YFSETQ. The V segment lost 3 bases and the J segment 0 bases; nucleotides outside the gene matches: 2.

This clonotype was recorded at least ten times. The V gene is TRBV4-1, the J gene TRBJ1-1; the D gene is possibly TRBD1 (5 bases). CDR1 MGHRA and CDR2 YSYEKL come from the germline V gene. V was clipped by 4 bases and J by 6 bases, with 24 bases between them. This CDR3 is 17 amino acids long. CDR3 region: CASSPPGPGLGAAEAFF. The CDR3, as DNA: TGCGCCAGCAGCCCCCCCGGCCCAGGGCTTGGGGCCGCTGAAGCTTTCTTT.

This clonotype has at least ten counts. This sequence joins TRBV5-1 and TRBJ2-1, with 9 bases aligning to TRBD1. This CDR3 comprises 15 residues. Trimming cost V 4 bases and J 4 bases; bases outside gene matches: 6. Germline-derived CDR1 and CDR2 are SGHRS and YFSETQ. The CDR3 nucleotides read TGCGCCAGCAGCCTCCGGACAGGGGCGTACAATGAGCAGTTCTTC. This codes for CASSLRTGAYNEQFF.

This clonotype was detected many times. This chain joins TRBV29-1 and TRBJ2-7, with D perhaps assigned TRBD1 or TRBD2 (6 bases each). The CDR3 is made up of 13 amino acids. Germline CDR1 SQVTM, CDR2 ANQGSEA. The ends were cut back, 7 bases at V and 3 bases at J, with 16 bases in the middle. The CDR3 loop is CSALGGSFYEQYF. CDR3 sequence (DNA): TGCAGCGCTTTAGGGGGGTCTTTCTACGAGCAGTACTTC.

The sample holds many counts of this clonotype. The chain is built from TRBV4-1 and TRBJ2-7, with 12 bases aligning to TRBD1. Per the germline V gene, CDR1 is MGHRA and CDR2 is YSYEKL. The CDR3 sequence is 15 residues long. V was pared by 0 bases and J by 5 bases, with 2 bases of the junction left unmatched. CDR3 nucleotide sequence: TGCGCCAGCAGCCAAGATGGGACAGGGGGCGACGAGCAGTACTTC. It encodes CASSQDGTGGDEQYF.

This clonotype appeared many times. The CDR3 nucleotides read TGCAGTGCTAGCGTTAGCTCCTACAATGAGCAGTTCTTC. This encodes CSASVSSYNEQFF. The chain employs TRBV20-1 and TRBJ2-1, with D uncertain. This CDR3 has 13 amino acids. Per germline, CDR1 DFQATT and CDR2 SNEGSKA (reference sequence). Trimming left V 3 bases short and J 0 bases short, with 6 bases between.